The T cell receptor (beta chain) described here comes from a study of blood T cell repertoires in COVID-19. The germline gives CDR1 ENHRY, CDR2 SYGVKD. V was clipped by 7 bases and J by 9 bases; unmatched bases: 5. This CDR3 is built from 13 residues. Measured with immunoSEQ multiplex PCR; TCRdb has only the in-frame clones, and not every one. The table lists around 190,000 clones, roughly 86% of them singletons. This TCR was sampled from a man aged 18-30 years with active or convalescent COVID-19. The gene calls are TRBV10-3 and TRBJ2-7, with TRBD2 matching over 14 bases. The material sequenced was peripheral blood. CDR3 bases: TGTGCCATCATGGGACTAGCGGGAGAAGGGCAGTACTTC. This codes for CAIMGLAGEGQYF.